Many counts were recorded for the clone carrying this TCR beta chain. TCRdb passed the 5' RACE reads through MiXCR, listing each CDR3 protein once. This table holds tens of thousands of distinct CDR3 sequences, about 5.5% found once. The sample comes from a study of T cells after yellow fever vaccination. General study points: Sequencing of sorted memory subsets on day 0 failed to detect almost all vaccine-responding clonotypes.

Germline-derived CDR1 and CDR2 are MNHEY and SVGEGT. The CDR3 runs 17 residues. V was clipped by 2 bases and J by 4 bases, with 18 bases between them. The specimen comprised PBMCs, either bulk or a sorted T-cell subset (CD4+, CD8+, memory, or dextramer-sorted; not recorded which), sampled 15 days after the yellow fever booster vaccination. The clonotype comes from a man aged 25 to 45 who received the YFV17D yellow fever vaccine. The chain is built from TRBV6-2 or TRBV6-3 and TRBJ1-5; weak D call: TRBD1 (5 bases). The CDR3 DNA is TGTGCCAGCAGTTACAGGGGACCCATGAGTGGGAATCAGCCCCAGCATTTT. Amino acids: CASSYRGPMSGNQPQHF.